The T cell receptor beta chain under discussion was sequenced for a study of T cell repertoires in cytomegalovirus infection. Study-level information: Alongside well-studied HLA-B-restricted CMV epitopes, recently identified HLA-C-restricted CMV epitopes were also used.

TCRdb itself ran the reads through MiXCR, one entry per CDR3 protein. The top ten hold about a sixth of the sample, which has about 500,000 distinct CDR3 sequences, around 35% seen once. The CDR3 totals 14 residues. CDR1 is SGHVS and CDR2 is FNYEAQ in the germline V gene. V was cut by 3 bases and J by 3 bases, with 8 bases left in between. Comment on this clonotype: Its antigen is unknown.

The sequence derives from a human donor in good health (CMV status not recorded). Some clones in this sample may be carry-over from other donors' samples. The sample here was cultured PBMCs, taken from culture after CMV antigen stimulation. The chain has TRBV7-6 and TRBJ1-4; D unresolved. The CDR3 sequence is CASSFVAPNEKLFF. The CDR3, as DNA: TGTGCCAGCAGCTTCGTGGCACCTAATGAAAAACTGTTTTTT.